A single sample is the source of the 8 T cell receptor beta chains below, sequenced in a study of blood T cell repertoires in COVID-19. The table came from immunoSEQ multiplex PCR; TCRdb's copy has only in-frame clones and leaves some out. Of about 200,000 clones in the sample, roughly 84% were seen once. The source material was PBMCs or T cells enriched from blood (not recorded which). All receptors come from a man aged 40-49 years who had recovered from COVID-19.

V usage is TRBV6-5 and J usage is TRBJ2-7; the D gene is possibly TRBD1 (6 bases). V was shortened by 6 bases and J by 3 bases, with 15 bases between the two germline ends. CDR3 length: 14 amino acids. Germline V CDR1 and CDR2: MNHEY, SVGAGI. The CDR3 loop is CASSRQGSFYEQYF. CDR3 coding DNA: TGTGCCAGCAGCCGCCAGGGGTCATTCTACGAGCAGTACTTC.

The CDR3 protein is CASSQESGGSNQPQHF. Written as DNA, the CDR3 is TGCGCCAGCAGCCAAGAATCGGGGGGGAGCAATCAGCCCCAGCATTTT. This rearrangement joins TRBV4-3 to TRBJ1-5; possible D gene TRBD1, 5 bases. The CDR3 is 16 amino acids. CDR1 LGHNA and CDR2 YSLEER come from the germline V gene. Trimming removed 0 bases at V and 1 base at J, with 10 bases between.

V gene TRBV19 combines with J gene TRBJ2-7; D perhaps matches TRBD2 (6 bases). The V gene lost 3 bases and the J gene lost 2 bases, with 8 bases spanning the gap. Per the germline V gene, CDR1 is LNHDA and CDR2 is SQIVND (reference sequence). The CDR3 sequence is 13 residues long. In DNA, the CDR3 is TGTGCCAGTAGTATCGGCGGGACCTACGAGCAGTACTTC. Protein sequence: CASSIGGTYEQYF.

The chain uses TRBV30 and TRBJ1-2; D is undetermined. The V end lost 3 bases, the J end lost 6 bases, and 11 bases lay between the germline ends. Germline V CDR1 and CDR2: GTSNPN, SVGIG (reference sequence). The CDR3 loop spans 12 amino acids. The CDR3 reads CAWRYRENGYTF. DNA of the CDR3: TGTGCCTGGAGGTATAGGGAGAATGGCTACACCTTC.

This chain joins TRBV10-3 and TRBJ1-5, with D possibly TRBD1 on 6 matching bases. V was trimmed by 10 bases and J by 6 bases, leaving 25 bases between them. The germline V gene has CDR1 ENHRY and CDR2 SYGVKD. CDR3 length: 16 residues. The CDR3 here is CATAGGTNIGSQPQHF. The DNA for the CDR3 is TGTGCCACCGCGGGTGGGACAAATATAGGAAGTCAGCCCCAGCATTTT.

This clone was recorded only once. This chain joins TRBV24-1 and TRBJ1-2; weak D call: TRBD1 (6 bases). Deletions cut 3 bases from V and 11 bases from J, with 21 bases between. The CDR3 consists of 15 residues. Germline-derived CDR1 and CDR2 are KGHDR and SFDVKD. The CDR3 coding sequence is TGTGCCACCAGTGATCGAAACGCCGGGACGGGGACATACACCTTC. It is translated as CATSDRNAGTGTYTF.

The chain combines TRBV6-5 with TRBJ1-3; TRBD1 matches 7 bases. This CDR3 has 14 amino acids. Germline loops: CDR1 MNHEY, CDR2 SVGAGI. Trimming took 7 bases from V and 4 from J; bases not matched to a gene: 7. The DNA for the CDR3 is TGTGCCAGCACCCCACAGGGGAGGGGAAACACCATATATTTT. It encodes CASTPQGRGNTIYF.

V gene TRBV15 combines with J gene TRBJ2-3; 7 bases map to TRBD2. V was clipped by 0 bases and J by 1 base; unmatched bases: 13. The CDR3 runs to 19 residues. Germline CDR1 reads LNHNV; CDR2 reads YYDKDF (reference sequence). CDR3: CATSRDTGLFAGGTDTQYF. The CDR3 DNA reads as TGTGCCACCAGCAGAGATACAGGCCTCTTCGCGGGGGGCACAGATACGCAGTATTTT. The full variable domain, with the rest looked up from reference TRBV15 and TRBJ2-3, is DAMVIQNPRYQVTQFGKPVTLSCSQTLNHNVMYWYQQKSSQAPKLLFHYYDKDFNNEADTPDNFQSRRPNTSFCFLDIRSPGLGDTAMYLCATSRDTGLFAGGTDTQYFGPGTRLTVL.